This TCR beta chain is drawn from a study of blood T cells in healthy people across ages. General study points: TCR beta diversity per million T cells fell roughly linearly with age.

Together with a sample-barcoded 5' primer, a J-beta primer mix was included in a second PCR lasting roughly 7 to 11 cycles. TCRdb analysed the 5' RACE reads with MiXCR anew, one entry per CDR3 protein. In the table there are around 650,000 distinct CDR3 sequences, less than 45% of which are singletons. V shed 4 bases and J 6 bases; nucleotides not matched to a gene: 14. Germline V lookup: CDR1 MNHEY, CDR2 SVGEGT. This CDR3 is 17 amino acids long. The authors drew 8.5 to 10 milliliters of peripheral blood from each donor. Worth noting for this clonotype: Its specificity is unknown.

Sequencing input: blood. The receptor's source is a man older than 75 in good health. V usage is TRBV6-2 or TRBV6-3 and J usage is TRBJ1-5; TRBD1 matches 8 bases. The CDR3 DNA follows: TGTGCCAGCAGTTCCCCCTTCTTGACAGGGGTTGTTCAGCCCCAGCATTTT. This sequence encodes CASSSPFLTGVVQPQHF.